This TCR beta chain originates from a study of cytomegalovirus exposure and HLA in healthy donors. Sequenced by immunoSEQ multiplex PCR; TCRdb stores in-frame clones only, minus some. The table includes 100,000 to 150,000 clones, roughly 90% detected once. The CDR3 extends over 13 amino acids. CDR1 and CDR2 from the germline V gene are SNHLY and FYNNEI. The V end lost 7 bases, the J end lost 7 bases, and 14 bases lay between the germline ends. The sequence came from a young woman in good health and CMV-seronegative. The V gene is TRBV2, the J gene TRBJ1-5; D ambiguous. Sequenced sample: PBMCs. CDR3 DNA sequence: TGTGCCAGCAACCCGGAGGGCGCGCAGCCCCAGCATTTT. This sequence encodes CASNPEGAQPQHF.